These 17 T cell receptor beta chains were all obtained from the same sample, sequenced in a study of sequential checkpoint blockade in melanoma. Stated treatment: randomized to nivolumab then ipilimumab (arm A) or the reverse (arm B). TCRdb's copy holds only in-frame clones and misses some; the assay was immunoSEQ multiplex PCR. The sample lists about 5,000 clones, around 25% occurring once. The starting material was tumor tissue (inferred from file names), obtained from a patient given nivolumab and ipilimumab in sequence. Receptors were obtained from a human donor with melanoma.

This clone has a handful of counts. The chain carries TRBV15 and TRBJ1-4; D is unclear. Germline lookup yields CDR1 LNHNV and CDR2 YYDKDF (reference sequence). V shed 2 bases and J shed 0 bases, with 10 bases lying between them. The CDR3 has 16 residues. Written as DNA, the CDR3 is TGTGCCACCAGCAGAACCCTGATTGCAACTAATGAAAAACTGTTTTTT. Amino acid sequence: CATSRTLIATNEKLFF.

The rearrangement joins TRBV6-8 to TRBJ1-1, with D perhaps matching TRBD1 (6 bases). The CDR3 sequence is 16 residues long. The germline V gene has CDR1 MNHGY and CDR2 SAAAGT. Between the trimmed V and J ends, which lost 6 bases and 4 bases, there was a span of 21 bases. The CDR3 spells CASSLRQQGPLTEAFF. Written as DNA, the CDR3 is TGTGCCAGCAGCTTACGACAACAGGGTCCTCTCACTGAAGCTTTCTTT.

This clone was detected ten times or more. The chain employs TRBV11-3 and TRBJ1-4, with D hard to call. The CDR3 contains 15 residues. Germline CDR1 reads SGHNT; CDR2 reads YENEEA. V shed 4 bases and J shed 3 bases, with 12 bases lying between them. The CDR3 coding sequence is TGTGCCAGCAGCTCCGGAGATAGGGCTAATGAAAAACTGTTTTTT. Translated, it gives CASSSGDRANEKLFF. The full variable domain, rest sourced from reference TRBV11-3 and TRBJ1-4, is EAGVVQSPRYKIIEKKQPVAFWCNPISGHNTLYWYLQNLGQGPELLIRYENEEAVDDSQLPKDRFSAERLKGVDSTLKIQPAELGDSAVYLCASSSGDRANEKLFFGSGTQLSVL.

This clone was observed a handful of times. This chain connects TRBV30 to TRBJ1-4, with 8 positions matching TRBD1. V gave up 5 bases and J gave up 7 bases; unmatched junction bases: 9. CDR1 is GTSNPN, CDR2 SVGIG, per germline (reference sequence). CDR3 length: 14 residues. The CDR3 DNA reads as TGTGCCTGGGAGGACAGGGAGAAAGGTGAAAAACTGTTTTTT. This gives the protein CAWEDREKGEKLFF.

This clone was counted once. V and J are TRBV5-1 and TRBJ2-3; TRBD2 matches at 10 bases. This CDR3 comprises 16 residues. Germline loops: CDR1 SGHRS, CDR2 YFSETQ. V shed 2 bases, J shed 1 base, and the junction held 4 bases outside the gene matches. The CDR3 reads CASSFSLAGGTDTQYF. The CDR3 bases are TGCGCCAGCAGCTTCAGCCTAGCGGGGGGCACAGATACGCAGTATTTT.

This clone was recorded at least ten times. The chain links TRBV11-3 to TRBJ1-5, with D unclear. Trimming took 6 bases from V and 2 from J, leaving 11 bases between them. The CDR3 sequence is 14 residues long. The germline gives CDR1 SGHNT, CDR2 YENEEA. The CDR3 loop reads CASSPVQGNQPQHF. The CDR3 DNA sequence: TGTGCCAGCAGTCCGGTCCAAGGCAATCAGCCCCAGCATTTT.

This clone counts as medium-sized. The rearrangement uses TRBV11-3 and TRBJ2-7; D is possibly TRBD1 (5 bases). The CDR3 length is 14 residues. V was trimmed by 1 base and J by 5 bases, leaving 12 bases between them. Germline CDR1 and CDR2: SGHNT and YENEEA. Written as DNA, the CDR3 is TGTGCCAGCAGCTTAGGCGCCCTAGGGGACGAGCAGTACTTC. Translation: CASSLGALGDEQYF. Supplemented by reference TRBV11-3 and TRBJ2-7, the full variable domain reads EAGVVQSPRYKIIEKKQPVAFWCNPISGHNTLYWYLQNLGQGPELLIRYENEEAVDDSQLPKDRFSAERLKGVDSTLKIQPAELGDSAVYLCASSLGALGDEQYFGPGTRLTVT.

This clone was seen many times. The CDR3 region has the DNA TGTGCCAGCAGCTTAGGTTCAGCTAGCACAGATACGCAGTATTTT. Residues: CASSLGSASTDTQYF. The rearrangement joins TRBV11-3 to TRBJ2-3; D gene unclear. The CDR3 consists of 15 residues. V was shortened by 1 base and J by 0 bases, with 8 bases between the two germline ends. Germline CDR1 and CDR2: SGHNT and YENEEA.

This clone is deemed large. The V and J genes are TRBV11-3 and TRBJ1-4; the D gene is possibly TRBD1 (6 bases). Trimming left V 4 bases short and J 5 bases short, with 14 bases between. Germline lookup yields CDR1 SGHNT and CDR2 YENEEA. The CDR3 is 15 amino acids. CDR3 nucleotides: TGTGCCAGCAGCTCTAACAGGGCCTTCAATGAAAAACTGTTTTTT. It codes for CASSSNRAFNEKLFF. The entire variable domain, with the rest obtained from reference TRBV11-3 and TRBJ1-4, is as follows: EAGVVQSPRYKIIEKKQPVAFWCNPISGHNTLYWYLQNLGQGPELLIRYENEEAVDDSQLPKDRFSAERLKGVDSTLKIQPAELGDSAVYLCASSSNRAFNEKLFFGSGTQLSVL.

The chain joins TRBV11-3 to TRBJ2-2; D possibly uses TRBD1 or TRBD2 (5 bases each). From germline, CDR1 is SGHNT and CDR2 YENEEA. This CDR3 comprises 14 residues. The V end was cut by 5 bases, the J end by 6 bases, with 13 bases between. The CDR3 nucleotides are TGTGCCAGCAGCAGCTTCGGGGCGGCCGGGGAGCTGTTTTTT. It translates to CASSSFGAAGELFF.

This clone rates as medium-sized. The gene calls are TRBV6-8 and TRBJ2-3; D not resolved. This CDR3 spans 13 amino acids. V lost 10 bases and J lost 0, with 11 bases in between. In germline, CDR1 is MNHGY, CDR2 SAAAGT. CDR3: CAIRPDSTDTQYF. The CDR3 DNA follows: TGTGCCATCAGGCCGGACAGCACAGATACGCAGTATTTT.

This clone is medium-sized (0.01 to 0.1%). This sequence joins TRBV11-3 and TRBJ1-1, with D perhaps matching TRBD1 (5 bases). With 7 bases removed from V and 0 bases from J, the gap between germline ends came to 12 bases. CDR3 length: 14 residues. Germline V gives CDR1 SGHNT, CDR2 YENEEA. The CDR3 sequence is CASTRQGLNTEAFF. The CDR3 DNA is TGTGCCAGCACCCGGCAGGGCCTGAACACTGAAGCTTTCTTT.

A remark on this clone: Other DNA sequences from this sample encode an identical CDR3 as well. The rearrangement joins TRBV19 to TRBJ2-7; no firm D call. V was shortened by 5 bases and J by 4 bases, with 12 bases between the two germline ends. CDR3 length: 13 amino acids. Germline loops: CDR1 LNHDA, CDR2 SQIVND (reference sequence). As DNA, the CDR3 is TGTGCCAGTAGTGCAGGTGACGGGTACGAGCAGTACTTC. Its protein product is CASSAGDGYEQYF.

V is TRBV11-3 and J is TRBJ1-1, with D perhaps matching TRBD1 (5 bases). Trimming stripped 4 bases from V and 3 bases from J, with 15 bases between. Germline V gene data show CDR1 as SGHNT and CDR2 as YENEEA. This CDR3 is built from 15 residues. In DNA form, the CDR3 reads TGTGCCAGCAGCTCCCCCCAGACAGTACACACTGAAGCTTTCTTT. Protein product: CASSSPQTVHTEAFF.

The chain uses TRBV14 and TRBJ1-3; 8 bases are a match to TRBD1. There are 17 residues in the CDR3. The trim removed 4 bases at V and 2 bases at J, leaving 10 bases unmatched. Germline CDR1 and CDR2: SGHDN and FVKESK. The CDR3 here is CASSRLKDRVTGNTIYF. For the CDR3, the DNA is TGTGCCAGCAGCCGACTGAAGGACAGGGTCACTGGAAACACCATATATTTT. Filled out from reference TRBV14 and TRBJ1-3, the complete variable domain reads EAGVTQFPSHSVIEKGQTVTLRCDPISGHDNLYWYRRVMGKEIKFLLHFVKESKQDESGMPNNRFLAERTGGTYSTLKVQPAELEDSGVYFCASSRLKDRVTGNTIYFGEGSWLTVV.

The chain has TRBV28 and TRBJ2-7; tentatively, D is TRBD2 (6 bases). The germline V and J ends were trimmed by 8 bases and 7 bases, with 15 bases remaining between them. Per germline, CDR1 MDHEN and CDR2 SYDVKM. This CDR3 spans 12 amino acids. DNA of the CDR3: TGTGCCAGCGCGGGGCCCTCGAGAGAGCAGTACTTC. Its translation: CASAGPSREQYF.

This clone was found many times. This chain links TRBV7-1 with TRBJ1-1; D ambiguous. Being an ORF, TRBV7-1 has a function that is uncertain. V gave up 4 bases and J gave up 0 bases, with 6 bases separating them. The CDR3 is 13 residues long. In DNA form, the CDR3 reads TGTGCCAGCAGCTTAACAGTGAACACTGAAGCTTTCTTT. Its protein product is CASSLTVNTEAFF.